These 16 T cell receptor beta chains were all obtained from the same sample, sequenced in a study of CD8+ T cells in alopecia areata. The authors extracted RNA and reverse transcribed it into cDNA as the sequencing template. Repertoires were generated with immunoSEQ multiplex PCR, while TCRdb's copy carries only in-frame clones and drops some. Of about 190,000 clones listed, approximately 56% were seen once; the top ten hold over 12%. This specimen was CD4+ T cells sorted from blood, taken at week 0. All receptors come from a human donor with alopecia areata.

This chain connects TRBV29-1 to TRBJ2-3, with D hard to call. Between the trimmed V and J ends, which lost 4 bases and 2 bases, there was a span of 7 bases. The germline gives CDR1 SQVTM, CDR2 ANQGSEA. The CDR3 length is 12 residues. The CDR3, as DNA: TGCAGCGTTGGACTTTTCACAGATACGCAGTATTTT. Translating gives CSVGLFTDTQYF.

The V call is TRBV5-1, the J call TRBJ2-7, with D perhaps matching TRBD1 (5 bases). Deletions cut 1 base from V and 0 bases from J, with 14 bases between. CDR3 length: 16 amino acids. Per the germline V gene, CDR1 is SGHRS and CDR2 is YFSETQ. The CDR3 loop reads CASSLRSRTHSYEQYF. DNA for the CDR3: TGCGCCAGCAGCTTGAGGTCAAGGACACACTCCTACGAGCAGTACTTC.

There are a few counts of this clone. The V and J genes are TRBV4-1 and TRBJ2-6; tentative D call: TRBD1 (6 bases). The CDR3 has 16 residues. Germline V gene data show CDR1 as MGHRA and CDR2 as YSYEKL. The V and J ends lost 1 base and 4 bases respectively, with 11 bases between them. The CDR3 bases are TGCGCCAGCAGCCAAGGCTCAGGGGTCGGGGCCAACGTCCTGACTTTC. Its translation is CASSQGSGVGANVLTF.

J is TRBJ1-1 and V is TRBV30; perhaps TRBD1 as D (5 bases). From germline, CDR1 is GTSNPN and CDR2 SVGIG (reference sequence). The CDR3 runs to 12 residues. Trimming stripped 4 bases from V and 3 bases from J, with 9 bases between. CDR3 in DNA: TGTGCCTGGACAGGGCAGGACACTGAAGCTTTCTTT. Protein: CAWTGQDTEAFF.

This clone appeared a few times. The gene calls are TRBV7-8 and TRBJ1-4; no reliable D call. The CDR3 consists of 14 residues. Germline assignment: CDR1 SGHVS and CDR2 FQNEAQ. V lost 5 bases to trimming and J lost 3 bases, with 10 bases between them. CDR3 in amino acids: CASSQMAPNEKLFF. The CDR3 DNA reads TGTGCCAGCAGCCAAATGGCACCTAATGAAAAACTGTTTTTT. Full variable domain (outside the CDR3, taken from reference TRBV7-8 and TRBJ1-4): GAGVSQSPRYKVAKRGQDVALRCDPISGHVSLFWYQQALGQGPEFLTYFQNEAQLDKSGLPSDRFFAERPEGSVSTLKIQRTQQEDSAVYLCASSQMAPNEKLFFGSGTQLSVL.

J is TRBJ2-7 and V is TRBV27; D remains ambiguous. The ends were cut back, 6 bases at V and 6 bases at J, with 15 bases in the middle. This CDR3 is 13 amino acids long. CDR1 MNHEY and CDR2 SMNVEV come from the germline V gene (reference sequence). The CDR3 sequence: CASSLGPGLEQYF. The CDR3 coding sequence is TGTGCCAGCAGCTTGGGTCCCGGGCTCGAGCAGTACTTC.

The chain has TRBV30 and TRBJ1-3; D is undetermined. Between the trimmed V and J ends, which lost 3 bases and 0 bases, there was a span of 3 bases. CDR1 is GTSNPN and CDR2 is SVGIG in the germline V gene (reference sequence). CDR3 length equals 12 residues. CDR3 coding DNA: TGTGCCTGGAGAGGCTCTGGAAACACCATATATTTT. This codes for CAWRGSGNTIYF.

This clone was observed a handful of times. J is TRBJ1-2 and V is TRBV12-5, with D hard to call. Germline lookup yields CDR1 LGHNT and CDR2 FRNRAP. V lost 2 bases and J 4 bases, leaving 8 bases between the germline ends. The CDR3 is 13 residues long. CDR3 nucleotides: TGTGCTAGTGGTTTGCCTCCGAGCTATGGCTACACCTTC. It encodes CASGLPPSYGYTF.

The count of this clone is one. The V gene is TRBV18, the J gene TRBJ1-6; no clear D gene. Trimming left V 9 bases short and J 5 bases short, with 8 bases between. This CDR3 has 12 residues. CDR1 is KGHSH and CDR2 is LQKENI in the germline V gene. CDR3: CASSGDNSPLHF. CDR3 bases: TGTGCCAGTTCCGGGGATAATTCACCCCTCCACTTT. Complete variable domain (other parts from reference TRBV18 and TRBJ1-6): NAGVMQNPRHLVRRRGQEARLRCSPMKGHSHVYWYRQLPEEGLKFMVYLQKENIIDESGMPKERFSAEFPKEGPSILRIQQVVRGDSAAYFCASSGDNSPLHFGNGTRLTVT.

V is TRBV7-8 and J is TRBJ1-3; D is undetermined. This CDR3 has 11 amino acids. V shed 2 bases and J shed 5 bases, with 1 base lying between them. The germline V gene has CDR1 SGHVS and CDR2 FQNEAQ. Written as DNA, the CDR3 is TGTGCCAGCAGCTTAAGAAACACCATATATTTT. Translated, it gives CASSLRNTIYF.

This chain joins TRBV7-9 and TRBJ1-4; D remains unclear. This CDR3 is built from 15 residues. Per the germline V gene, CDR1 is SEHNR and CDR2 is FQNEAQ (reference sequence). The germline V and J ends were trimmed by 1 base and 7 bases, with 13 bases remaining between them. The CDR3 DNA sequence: TGTGCCAGCAGCTTAGAACAGTTTCACCTTGAAAAACTGTTTTTT. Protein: CASSLEQFHLEKLFF.

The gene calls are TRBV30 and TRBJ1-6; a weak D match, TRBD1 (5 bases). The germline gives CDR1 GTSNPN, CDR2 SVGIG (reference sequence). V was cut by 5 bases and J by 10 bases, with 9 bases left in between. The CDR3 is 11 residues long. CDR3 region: CAWGAGSPLHF. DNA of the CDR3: TGTGCCTGGGGGGCAGGGTCACCCCTCCACTTT.

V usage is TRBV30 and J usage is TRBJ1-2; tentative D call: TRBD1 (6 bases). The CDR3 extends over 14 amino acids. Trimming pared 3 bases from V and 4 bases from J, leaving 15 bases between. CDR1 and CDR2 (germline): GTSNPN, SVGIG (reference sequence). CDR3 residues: CAWSSQQGGYGYTF. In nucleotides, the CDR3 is TGTGCCTGGAGCTCCCAACAGGGCGGCTATGGCTACACCTTC.

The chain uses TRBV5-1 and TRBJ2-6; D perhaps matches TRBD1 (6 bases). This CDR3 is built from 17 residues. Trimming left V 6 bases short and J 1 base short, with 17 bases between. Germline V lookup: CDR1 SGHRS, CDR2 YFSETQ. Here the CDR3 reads CASTRQTTGSGANVLTF. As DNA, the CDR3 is TGCGCCAGCACTCGACAGACAACAGGGTCTGGGGCCAACGTCCTGACTTTC.

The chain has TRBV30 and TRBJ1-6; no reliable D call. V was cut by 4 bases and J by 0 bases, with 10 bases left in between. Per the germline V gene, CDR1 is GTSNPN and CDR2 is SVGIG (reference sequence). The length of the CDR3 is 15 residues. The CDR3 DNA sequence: TGTGCCTGGAAGACCCAAAGCTCCTATAATTCACCCCTCCACTTT. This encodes CAWKTQSSYNSPLHF.

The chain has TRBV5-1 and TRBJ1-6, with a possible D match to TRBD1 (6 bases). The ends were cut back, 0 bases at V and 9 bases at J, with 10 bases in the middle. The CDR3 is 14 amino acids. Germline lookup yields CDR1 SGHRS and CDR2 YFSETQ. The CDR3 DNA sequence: TGCGCCAGCAGCTTGGACGGACAGACTTCACCCCTCCACTTT. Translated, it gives CASSLDGQTSPLHF. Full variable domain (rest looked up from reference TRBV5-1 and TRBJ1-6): KAGVTQTPRYLIKTRGQQVTLSCSPISGHRSVSWYQQTPGQGLQFLFEYFSETQRNKGNFPGRFSGRQFSNSRSEMNVSTLELGDSALYLCASSLDGQTSPLHFGNGTRLTVT.